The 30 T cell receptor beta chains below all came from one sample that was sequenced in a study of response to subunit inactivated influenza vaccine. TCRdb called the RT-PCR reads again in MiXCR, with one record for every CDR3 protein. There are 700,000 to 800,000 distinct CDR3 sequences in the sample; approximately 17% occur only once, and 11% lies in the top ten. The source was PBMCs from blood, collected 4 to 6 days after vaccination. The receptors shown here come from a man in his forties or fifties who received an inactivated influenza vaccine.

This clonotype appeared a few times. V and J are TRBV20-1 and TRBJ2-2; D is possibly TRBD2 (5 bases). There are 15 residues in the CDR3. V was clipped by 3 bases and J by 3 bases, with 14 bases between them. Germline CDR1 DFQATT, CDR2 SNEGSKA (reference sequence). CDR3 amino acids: CSASWAAGYTGELFF. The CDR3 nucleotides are TGCAGTGCTAGCTGGGCCGCGGGCTACACCGGGGAGCTGTTTTTT.

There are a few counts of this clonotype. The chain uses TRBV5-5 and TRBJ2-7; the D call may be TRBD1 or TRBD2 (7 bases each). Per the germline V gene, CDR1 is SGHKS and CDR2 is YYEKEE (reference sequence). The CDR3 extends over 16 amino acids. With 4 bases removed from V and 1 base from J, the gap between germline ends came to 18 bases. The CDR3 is CASSAARGGQSYEQYF. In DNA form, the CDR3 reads TGTGCCAGCAGCGCCGCCCGCGGGGGACAGTCCTACGAGCAGTACTTC.

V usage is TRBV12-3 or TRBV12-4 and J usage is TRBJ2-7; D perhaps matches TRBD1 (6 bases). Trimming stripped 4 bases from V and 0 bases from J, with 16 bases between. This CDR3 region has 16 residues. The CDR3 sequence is CASSSRQASGSYEQYF. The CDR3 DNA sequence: TGTGCCAGCAGTTCACGACAGGCCTCGGGCTCCTACGAGCAGTACTTC.

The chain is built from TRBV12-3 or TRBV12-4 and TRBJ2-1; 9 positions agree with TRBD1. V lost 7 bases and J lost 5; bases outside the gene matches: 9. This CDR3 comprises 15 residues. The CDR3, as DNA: TGTGCCAGCAATCTTGACAGGGGGAGGCACAATGAGCAGTTCTTC. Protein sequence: CASNLDRGRHNEQFF.

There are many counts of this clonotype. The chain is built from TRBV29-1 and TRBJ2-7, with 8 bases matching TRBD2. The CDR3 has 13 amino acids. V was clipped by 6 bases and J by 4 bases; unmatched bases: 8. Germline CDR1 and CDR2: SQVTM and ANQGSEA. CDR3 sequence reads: CSVGSGSRYEQYF. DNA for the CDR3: TGCAGCGTAGGAAGCGGGAGTCGGTACGAGCAGTACTTC.

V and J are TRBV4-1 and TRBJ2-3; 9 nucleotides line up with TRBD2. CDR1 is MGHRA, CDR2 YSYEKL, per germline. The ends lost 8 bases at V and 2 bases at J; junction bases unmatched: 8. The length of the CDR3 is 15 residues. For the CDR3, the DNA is TGCGCCAGCGCAGCGCTAGCGGGGATCACAGATACGCAGTATTTT. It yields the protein CASAALAGITDTQYF.

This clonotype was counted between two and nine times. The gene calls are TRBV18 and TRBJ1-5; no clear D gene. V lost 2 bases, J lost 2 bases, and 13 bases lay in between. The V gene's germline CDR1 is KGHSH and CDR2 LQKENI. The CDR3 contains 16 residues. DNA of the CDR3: TGTGCCAGCTCACCAATCGAGACACTCGGCAATCAGCCCCAGCATTTT. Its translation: CASSPIETLGNQPQHF. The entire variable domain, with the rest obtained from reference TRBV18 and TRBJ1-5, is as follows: NAGVMQNPRHLVRRRGQEARLRCSPMKGHSHVYWYRQLPEEGLKFMVYLQKENIIDESGMPKERFSAEFPKEGPSILRIQQVVRGDSAAYFCASSPIETLGNQPQHFGDGTRLSIL.

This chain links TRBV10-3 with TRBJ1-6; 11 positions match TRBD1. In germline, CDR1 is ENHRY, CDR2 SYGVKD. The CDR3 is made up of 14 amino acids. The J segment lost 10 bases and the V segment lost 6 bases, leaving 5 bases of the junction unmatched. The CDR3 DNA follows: TGTGCCATCAGCCGGGACAGGGGGAAATCACCCCTCCACTTT. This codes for CAISRDRGKSPLHF.

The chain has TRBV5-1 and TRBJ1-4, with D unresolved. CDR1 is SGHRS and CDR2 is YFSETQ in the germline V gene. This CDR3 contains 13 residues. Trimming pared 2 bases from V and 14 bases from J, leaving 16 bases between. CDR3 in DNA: TGCGCCAGCAGCTTCGGGCCCCATGACCAGCTGTTTTTT. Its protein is CASSFGPHDQLFF.

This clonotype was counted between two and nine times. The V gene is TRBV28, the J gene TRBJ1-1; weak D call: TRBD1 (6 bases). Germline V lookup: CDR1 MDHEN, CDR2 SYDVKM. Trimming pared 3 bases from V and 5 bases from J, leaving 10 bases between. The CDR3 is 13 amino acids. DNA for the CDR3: TGTGCCAGCAGTTTTCGGGGGGCTACTGAAGCTTTCTTT. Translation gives CASSFRGATEAFF.

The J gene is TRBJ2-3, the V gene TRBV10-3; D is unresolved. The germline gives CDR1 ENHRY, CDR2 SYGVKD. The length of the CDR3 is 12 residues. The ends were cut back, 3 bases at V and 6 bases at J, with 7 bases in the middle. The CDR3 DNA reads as TGTGCCATCAGTGATCGAGAGGATACGCAGTATTTT. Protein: CAISDREDTQYF.

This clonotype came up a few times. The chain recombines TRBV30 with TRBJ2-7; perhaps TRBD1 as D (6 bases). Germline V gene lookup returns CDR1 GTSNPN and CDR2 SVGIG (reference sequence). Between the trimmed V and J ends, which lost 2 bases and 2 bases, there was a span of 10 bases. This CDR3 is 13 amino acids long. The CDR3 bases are TGTGCCTGGAGTAAAACAGGGCCCTACGAGCAGTACTTC. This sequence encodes CAWSKTGPYEQYF.

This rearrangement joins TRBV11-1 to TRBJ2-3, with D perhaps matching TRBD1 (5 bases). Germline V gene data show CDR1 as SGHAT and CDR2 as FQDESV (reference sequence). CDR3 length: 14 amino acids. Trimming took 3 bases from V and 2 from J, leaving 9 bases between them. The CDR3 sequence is CASSFGHHTDTQYF. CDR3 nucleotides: TGTGCCAGCAGCTTCGGACACCACACAGATACGCAGTATTTT.

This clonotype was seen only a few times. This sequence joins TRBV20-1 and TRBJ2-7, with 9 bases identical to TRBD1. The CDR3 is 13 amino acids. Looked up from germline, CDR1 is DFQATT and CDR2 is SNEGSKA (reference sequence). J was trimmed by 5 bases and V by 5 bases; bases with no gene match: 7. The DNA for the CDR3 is TGCAGTGCTCGGGGACAGGGAGCGAACGAGCAGTACTTC. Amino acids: CSARGQGANEQYF.

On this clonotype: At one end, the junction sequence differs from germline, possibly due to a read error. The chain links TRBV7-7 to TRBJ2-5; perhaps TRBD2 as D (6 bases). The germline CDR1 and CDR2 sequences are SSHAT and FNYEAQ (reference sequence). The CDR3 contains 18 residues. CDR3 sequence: CASSLESGVWGTQETQYF. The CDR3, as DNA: TGTGCTAGCAGCTTAGAATCGGGGGTTTGGGGTACGCAAGAGACCCAGTACTTC.

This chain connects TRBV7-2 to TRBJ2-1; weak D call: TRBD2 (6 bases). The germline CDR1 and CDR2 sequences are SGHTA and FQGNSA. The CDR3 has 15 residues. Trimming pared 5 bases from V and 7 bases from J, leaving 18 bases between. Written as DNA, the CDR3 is TGTGCCAGCAGCCCAGCGGGCGGGCTTGGGAATGAGCAGTTCTTC. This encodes CASSPAGGLGNEQFF.

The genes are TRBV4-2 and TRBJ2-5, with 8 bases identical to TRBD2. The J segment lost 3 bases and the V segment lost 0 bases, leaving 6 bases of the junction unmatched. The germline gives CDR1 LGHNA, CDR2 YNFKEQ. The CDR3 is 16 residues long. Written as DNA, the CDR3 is TGTGCCAGCAGCCAAGATCGGGGACTAGAGGAAGAGACCCAGTACTTC. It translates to CASSQDRGLEEETQYF.

In DNA form, the CDR3 reads TGTGCCAGCAGCCCTACAGGGTTCCCCGGGGAGCTGTTTTTT. It is translated as CASSPTGFPGELFF. This sequence joins TRBV7-6 and TRBJ2-2; D possibly corresponds to TRBD1 (6 bases). CDR1 and CDR2 (germline): SGHVS, FNYEAQ. CDR3 length: 14 amino acids. The V gene lost 5 bases and the J gene lost 6 bases, with 13 bases spanning the gap.

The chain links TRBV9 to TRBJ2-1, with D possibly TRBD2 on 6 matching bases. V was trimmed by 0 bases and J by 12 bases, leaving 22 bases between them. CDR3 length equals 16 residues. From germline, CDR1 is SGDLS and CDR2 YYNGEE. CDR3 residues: CASSVGGGNSPVRQFF. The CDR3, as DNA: TGTGCCAGCAGCGTAGGGGGCGGGAACTCTCCCGTCAGGCAGTTCTTC.

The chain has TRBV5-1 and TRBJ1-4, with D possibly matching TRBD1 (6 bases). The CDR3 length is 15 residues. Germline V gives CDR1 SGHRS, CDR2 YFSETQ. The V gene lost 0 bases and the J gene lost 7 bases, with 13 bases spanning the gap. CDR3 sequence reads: CASSLGAGAREKLFF. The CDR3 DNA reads TGCGCCAGCAGCTTGGGGGCAGGGGCTCGTGAAAAACTGTTTTTT.

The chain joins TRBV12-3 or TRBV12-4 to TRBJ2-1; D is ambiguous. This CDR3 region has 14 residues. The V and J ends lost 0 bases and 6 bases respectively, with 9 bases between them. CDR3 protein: CASSLAVESNEQFF. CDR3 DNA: TGTGCCAGCAGTTTAGCGGTCGAGAGCAATGAGCAGTTCTTC.

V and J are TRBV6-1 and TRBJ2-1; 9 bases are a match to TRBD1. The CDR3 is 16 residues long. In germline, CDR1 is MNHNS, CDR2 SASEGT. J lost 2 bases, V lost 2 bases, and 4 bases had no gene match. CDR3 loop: CASSEPRDRAYNEQFF. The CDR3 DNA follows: TGTGCCAGCAGTGAACCCCGGGACAGGGCCTACAATGAGCAGTTCTTC.

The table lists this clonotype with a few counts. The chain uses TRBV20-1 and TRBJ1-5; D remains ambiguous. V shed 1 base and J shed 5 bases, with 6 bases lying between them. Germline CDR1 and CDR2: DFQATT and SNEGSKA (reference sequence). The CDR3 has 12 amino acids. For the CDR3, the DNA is TGCAGTGCTAGAGCCGTTGATCAGCCCCAGCATTTT. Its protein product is CSARAVDQPQHF.

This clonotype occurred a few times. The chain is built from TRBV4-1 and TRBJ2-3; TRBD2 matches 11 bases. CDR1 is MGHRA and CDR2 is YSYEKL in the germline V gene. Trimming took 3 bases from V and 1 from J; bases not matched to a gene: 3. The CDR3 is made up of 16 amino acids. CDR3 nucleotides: TGCGCCAGCAGCCACCTGGGACTAGCGGGCACAGATACGCAGTATTTT. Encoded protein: CASSHLGLAGTDTQYF.

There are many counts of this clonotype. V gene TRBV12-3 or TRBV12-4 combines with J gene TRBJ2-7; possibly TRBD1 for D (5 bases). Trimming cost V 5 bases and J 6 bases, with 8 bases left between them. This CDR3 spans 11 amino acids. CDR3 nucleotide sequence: TGTGCCAGCAGTAGTGACAGCGAGCAGTACTTC. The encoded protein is CASSSDSEQYF.

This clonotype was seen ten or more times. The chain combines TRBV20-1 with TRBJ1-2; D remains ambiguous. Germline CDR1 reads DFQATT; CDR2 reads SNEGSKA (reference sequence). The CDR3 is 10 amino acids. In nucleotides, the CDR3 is TGCAGCTGGCCAGGATATGGCTACACCTTC. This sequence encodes CSWPGYGYTF.

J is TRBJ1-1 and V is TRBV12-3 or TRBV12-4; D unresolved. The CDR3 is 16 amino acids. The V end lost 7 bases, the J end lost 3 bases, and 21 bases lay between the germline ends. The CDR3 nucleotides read TGTGCCAGCACCCCCCTGGGGAGGGCCGACTACACTGAAGCTTTCTTT. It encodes CASTPLGRADYTEAFF.

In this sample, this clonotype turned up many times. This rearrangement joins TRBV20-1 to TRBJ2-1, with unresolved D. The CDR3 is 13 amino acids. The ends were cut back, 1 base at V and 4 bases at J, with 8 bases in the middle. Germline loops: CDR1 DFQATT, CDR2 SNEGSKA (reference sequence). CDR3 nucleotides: TGCAGTGCTAGAGTCCCCCTTTACAATGAGCAGTTCTTC. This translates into CSARVPLYNEQFF.

In nucleotides, the CDR3 is TGTGCCTGGAGTGAACTAGCGGGTTACAATGAGCAGTTCTTC. This gives the protein CAWSELAGYNEQFF. This chain joins TRBV30 and TRBJ2-1; 9 positions agree with TRBD2. V lost 1 base, J lost 4 bases, and 2 bases stayed unmatched. Germline V gene data show CDR1 as GTSNPN and CDR2 as SVGIG (reference sequence). The CDR3 runs to 14 residues. Full variable domain (missing parts from reference TRBV30 and TRBJ2-1): SQTIHQWPATLVQPVGSPLSLECTVEGTSNPNLYWYRQAAGRGLQLLFYSVGIGQISSEVPQNLSASRPQDRQFILSSKKLLLSDSGFYLCAWSELAGYNEQFFGPGTRLTVL.

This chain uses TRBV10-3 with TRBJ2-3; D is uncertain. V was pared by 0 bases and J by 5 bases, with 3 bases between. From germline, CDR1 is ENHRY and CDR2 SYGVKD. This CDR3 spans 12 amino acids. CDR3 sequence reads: CAISESKDTQYF. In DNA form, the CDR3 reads TGTGCCATCAGTGAGTCTAAAGATACGCAGTATTTT.